This T cell receptor beta chain is drawn from a study of T-cell memory formation after mild COVID-19. UMIs and sample barcodes were carried by the TCR alpha and TCR beta cDNA libraries that 5'RACE produced using constant-segment primers. TCRdb fed the 5' RACE reads into MiXCR, producing one record per CDR3 protein. The sample carries 190,000 or so distinct CDR3 sequences, over 9.5% recorded once. Findings of the study overall: The second-wave clones peaking on day 37 were not confirmed as SARS-CoV-2-specific.

This clonotype was seen at least ten times. Its cognate antigen is unknown. Per the germline V gene, CDR1 is SGHRS and CDR2 is YFSETQ. The CDR3 totals 14 residues. V trimming: 5 bases; J trimming: 4 bases; junction bases outside the gene matches: 8. The TCR was taken from a man aged 18 to 29 who had mild COVID-19 (a few samples of this study predate the infection). Cell type and time point are not known. The source material was PBMCs or a T cell subset sorted from them (not recorded which). V usage is TRBV5-1 and J usage is TRBJ2-7; TRBD2 matches 8 bases. The CDR3: CASRIRGGRYEQYF. The CDR3 DNA is TGCGCCAGCAGGATACGGGGGGGAAGATACGAGCAGTACTTC.